This TCR beta chain was identified in a study of blood T cell repertoires in COVID-19. Turning to the study itself: T cells, B-cell-depleted T cells, or PBMCs supplied cDNA or gDNA.

The CDR3 covers 12 residues. Trimming pared 3 bases from V and 4 bases from J, leaving 5 bases between. This clone has only one observation. In the authors' methods: Reference gene primer amplification gave estimated nucleated cell counts. The assay was immunoSEQ multiplex PCR, and TCRdb's table has in-frame clones only and misses some. V, J and clone size are taken as reported in that table, and D and trimming were inferred from the DNA itself. There are 120,000 to 150,000 clones in the sample; 80% to 90% occur only once, and roughly 8% lies in the top ten. Seattle's cohort entered during active infection and was followed longitudinally.

The sequenced material came from peripheral blood. This TCR was recovered from a woman aged 60-75 years with COVID-19, enrolled during active disease. The gene calls are TRBV12-3 or TRBV12-4 and TRBJ2-3; D uncertain. The CDR3 region is CASSFWPDTQYF. The CDR3 DNA reads TGTGCCAGCAGTTTCTGGCCAGATACGCAGTATTTT.